The clone carrying this T cell receptor beta chain was seen once. The data were obtained in a study of blood T cell repertoires in COVID-19. Turning to the study itself: Collection of acute and convalescent COVID-19 samples took place in the United States, Italy and Spain. PBMCs, B-cell-depleted T cells, or T cells provided the cDNA or gDNA that made up the material.

The method was immunoSEQ multiplex PCR; TCRdb's version includes in-frame clones alone and lacks a portion of them. This sample has roughly 58,000 clones, with roughly 70% found just once. CDR3 length equals 15 residues. Germline trimming cut 6 bases from V and 4 bases from J; bases unmatched to any gene: 8. CDR1 is MNHEY and CDR2 is SMNVEV in the germline V gene (reference sequence). Recruitment covered fewer than 25 US areas and drew participants whose ages spanned 18 to 89 years. Cohorts were determined from participant-reported clinical history. The material sequenced was PBMCs or T cells enriched from blood (not recorded which). This clonotype originated in a woman between 55 and 75 years old who had been exposed to COVID-19. V is TRBV27 and J is TRBJ2-1, with 8 bases aligning to TRBD1. The CDR3 spells CASSLQGVGYNEQFF. The CDR3 coding sequence is TGTGCCAGCAGCTTACAGGGGGTTGGGTACAATGAGCAGTTCTTC.